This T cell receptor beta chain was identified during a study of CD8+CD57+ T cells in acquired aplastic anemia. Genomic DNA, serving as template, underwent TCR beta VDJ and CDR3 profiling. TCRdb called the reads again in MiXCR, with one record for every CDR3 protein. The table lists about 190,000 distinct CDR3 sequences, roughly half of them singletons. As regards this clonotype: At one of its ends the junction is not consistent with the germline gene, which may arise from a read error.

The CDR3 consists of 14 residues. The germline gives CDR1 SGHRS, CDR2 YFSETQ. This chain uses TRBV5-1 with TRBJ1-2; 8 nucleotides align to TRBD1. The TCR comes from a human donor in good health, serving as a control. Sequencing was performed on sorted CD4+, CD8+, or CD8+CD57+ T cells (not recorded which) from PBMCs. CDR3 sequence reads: CASSLRTGTAGYTF. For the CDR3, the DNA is TGTGCCAGCAGCTTACGGACAGGGACAGCTGGCTACACCTTC.